The rows below give T cell receptor beta chains drawn from one sample of a study of T cells in Graves' hyperthyroidism and ophthalmopathy. From the multiplex PCR reads, TCRdb called clonotypes with MiXCR, one entry per CDR3 protein. This sample carries approximately 400,000 distinct CDR3 sequences, roughly 25% of them seen once, and the ten largest clones take over 70%. Sequenced material: blood. These receptors were collected from a man aged 50 to 59 with Graves' hyperthyroidism. Both conserved end residues are part of each CDR3.

TRBJ1-1,TRBV10-3,CAISAGQGYTEAFF
TRBJ2-6,TRBV11-2,CASRHSGANVLTF
TRBJ2-7,TRBV9,CASSVGGESSYEQYF
TRBJ1-1,TRBV12-3/TRBV12-4,CASSFSPGRANTEAFF
TRBJ2-4,TRBV7-6,CACSPLGFSDKNIQYF
TRBJ1-2,TRBV11-2,CASSFFQRPNNYGYTF
TRBJ2-1,TRBV24-1,CATSDSPTASGDEQFF
TRBJ2-4,TRBV7-9,CASSPAVNIQYF
TRBJ2-3,TRBV7-2,CASSLVSDWRRTDTQYF
TRBJ2-3,TRBV20-1,CSASPRTGNWDTQYF
TRBJ2-7,TRBV7-9,CASSIIPDSSREQYF
TRBJ1-4,TRBV18,CASSPQGRDEKLFF
TRBJ1-4,TRBV19,CASSIGHEKLFF
TRBJ2-5,TRBV24-1,CATSDPTGGAGETQYF
TRBJ1-2,TRBV6-5,CASSYSGTLLGNYGYTF
TRBJ2-3,TRBV18,CASSRTGASQSTDTQYF
TRBJ2-5,TRBV6-1,CASRDRETQYF
TRBJ2-3,TRBV10-1,CASRGAGGQNTDTQYF
TRBJ2-7,TRBV27,CASSNQRESTYEQYF
TRBJ2-5,TRBV11-1,CASSSTPGLAGVETQYF
TRBJ2-1,TRBV7-9,CASSLARGSGAYNEQFF
TRBJ2-1,TRBV7-6,CASSFGTSANSYNEQFF
TRBJ2-1,TRBV3-1,CASSQLAGPNEQFF
TRBJ2-7,TRBV12-3/TRBV12-4,CASSLFAGVEEQYF
TRBJ2-1,TRBV30,CACLGGGVGGEQFF
TRBJ2-1,TRBV12-3/TRBV12-4,CASSFRNEQFF
TRBJ1-5,TRBV4-1,CASSQDGGYSNQPQHF
TRBJ1-2,TRBV3-1,CASSQDSASYGYTF
TRBJ2-7,TRBV12-3/TRBV12-4,CASSLTSGSSYEQCF
TRBJ2-5,TRBV20-1,CSAKQERETQYF
TRBJ1-4,TRBV18,CASSPPGQEKLFF
TRBJ2-1,TRBV19,CASSIGGLAGGPNEQFF
TRBJ2-3,TRBV20-1,CSARVQRTALTDTQYF
TRBJ2-7,TRBV7-2,CASSPGTLEQYF
TRBJ2-7,TRBV27,CASSLYNRAGHEQYF
TRBJ2-7,TRBV12-3/TRBV12-4,CASSLVREGGEQYF
TRBJ2-1,TRBV7-2,CASSSGLAGANEQFF
TRBJ2-1,TRBV20-1,CSAILKDRAPYNEQFF
TRBJ2-1,TRBV24-1,CATTPGHSNYNEQFF
TRBJ1-2,TRBV29-1,CSTSGSYGYTF